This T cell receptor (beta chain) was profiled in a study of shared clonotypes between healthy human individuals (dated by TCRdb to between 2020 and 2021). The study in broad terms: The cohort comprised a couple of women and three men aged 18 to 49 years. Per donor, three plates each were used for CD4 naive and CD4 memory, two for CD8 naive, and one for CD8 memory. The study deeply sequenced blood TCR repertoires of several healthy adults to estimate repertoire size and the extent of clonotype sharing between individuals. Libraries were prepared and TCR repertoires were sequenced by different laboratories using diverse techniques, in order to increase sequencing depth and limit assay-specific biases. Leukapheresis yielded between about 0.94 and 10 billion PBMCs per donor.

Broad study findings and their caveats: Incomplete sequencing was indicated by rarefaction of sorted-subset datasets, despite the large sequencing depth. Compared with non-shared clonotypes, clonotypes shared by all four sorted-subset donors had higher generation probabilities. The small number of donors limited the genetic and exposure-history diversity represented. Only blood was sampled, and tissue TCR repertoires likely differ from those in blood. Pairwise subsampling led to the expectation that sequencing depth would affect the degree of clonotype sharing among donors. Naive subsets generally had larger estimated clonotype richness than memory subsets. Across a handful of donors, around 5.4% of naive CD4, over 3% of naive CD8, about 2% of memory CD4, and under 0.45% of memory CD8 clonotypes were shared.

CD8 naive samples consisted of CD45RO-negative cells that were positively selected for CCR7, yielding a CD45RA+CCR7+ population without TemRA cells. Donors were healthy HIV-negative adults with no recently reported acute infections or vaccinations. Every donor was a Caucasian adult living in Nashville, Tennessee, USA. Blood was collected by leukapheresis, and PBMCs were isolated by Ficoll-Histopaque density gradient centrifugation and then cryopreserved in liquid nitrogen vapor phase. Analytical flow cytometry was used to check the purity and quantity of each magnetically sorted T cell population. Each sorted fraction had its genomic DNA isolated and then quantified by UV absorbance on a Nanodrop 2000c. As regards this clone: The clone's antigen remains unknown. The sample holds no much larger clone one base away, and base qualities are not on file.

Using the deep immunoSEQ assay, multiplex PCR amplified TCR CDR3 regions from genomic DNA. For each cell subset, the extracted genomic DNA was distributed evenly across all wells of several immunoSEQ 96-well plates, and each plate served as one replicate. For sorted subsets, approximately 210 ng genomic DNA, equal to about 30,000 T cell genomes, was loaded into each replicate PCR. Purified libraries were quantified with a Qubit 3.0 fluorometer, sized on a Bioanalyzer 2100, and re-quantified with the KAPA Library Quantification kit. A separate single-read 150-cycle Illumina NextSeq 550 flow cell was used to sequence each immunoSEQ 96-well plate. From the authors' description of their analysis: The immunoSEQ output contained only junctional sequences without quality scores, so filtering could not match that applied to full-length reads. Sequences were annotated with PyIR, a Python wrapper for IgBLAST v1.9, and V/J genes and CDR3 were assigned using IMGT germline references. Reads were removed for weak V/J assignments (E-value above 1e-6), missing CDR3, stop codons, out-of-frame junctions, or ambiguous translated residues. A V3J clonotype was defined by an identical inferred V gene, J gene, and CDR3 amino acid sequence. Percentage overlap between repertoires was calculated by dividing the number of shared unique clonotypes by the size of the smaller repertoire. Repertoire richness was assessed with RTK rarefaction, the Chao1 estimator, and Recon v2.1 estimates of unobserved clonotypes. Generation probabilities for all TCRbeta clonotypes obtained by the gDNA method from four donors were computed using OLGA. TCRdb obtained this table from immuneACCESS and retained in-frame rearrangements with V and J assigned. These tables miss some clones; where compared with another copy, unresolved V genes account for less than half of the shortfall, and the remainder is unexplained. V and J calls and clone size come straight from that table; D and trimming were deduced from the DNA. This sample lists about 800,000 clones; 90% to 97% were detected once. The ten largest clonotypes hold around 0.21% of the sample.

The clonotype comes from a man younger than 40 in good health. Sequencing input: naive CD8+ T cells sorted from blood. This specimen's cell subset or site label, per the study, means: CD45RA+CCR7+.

The DNA reads as follows: TGCGCCAGCAGCCCCCGGGAACCTTCCACAGATACGCAGTATTTT. This gives the protein CASSPREPSTDTQYF. Recombination linked TRBV5-1 to TRBJ2-3; possibly the D gene is TRBD2, per 5 matching bases. The germline V gene encodes CDR1 SGHRS and CDR2 YFSETQ. V is shortened by 4 bases, J by 2 bases, and the region joining them spans 14 bases. Including cysteine and phenylalanine, the CDR3 has 15 amino acids. Here the CDR3 DNA is all that survives: 45 bases in frame from base 1.